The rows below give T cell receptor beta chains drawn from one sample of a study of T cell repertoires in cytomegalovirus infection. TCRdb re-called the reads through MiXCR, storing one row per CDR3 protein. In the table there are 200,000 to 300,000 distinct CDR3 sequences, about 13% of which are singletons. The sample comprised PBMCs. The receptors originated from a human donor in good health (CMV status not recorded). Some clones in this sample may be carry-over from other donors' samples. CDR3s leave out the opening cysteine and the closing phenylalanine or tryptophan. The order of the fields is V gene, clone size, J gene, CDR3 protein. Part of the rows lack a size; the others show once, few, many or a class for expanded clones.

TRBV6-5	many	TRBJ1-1	ASSYSKSYRGGKNTEAF
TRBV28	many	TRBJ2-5	ASSSDRGETQY
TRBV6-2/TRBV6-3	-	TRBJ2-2	ASRRDRRNTGELF
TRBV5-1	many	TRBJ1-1	ASSRTGVGLQNTEAF
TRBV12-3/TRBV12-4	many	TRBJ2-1	ASSRPPGARGWMPYNEQF
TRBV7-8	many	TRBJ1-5	ASSLELGTQKVQPQH
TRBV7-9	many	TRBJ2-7	ASTLTSGSLIEQY
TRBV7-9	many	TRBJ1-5	ASSLGGLPQH
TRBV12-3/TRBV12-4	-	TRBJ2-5	ASRGDFQETQY
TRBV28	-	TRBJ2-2	ASRHASGSGTGELF
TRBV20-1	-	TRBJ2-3	SAETSGGAPDTQY
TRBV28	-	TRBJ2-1	ASRSLGSGTSGTFYNEQF
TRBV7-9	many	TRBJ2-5	ASSRPGQQETQY
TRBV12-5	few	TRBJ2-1	AYRTRGNEQF
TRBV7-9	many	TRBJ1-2	ASSPGRTEARINGYT
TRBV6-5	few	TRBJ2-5	ASSYRAIPGLQETQY
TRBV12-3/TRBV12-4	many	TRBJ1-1	ASSYRNTEAF
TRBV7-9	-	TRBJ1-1	ASSPTRQGLGNTEAF
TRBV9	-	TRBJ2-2	ASSAGVGGAGHTGELF
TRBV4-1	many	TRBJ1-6	ASSQEGAASNSPLH
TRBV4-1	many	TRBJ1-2	ASSIRTGDDYGYT
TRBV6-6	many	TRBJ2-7	ASRRGSGGYEQY
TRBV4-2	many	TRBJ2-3	ASSQQTSGVFTDTQY
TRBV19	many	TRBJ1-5	ASSIDHGGWAFGQPQH
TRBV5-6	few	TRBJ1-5	ASSLGQINQPQH
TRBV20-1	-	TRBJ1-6	SARRSGKDSPLP
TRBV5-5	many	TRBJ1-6	ASEATSSYNSPLH
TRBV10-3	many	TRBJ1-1	AISENPIGGKNTEAF
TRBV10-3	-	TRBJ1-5	AISPDRADQPQH
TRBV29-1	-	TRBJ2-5	SGGLVQETQY
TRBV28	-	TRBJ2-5	ASSLLQETQY
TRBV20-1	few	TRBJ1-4	SARAMEKLF